This T cell receptor beta chain was found in a study of cytomegalovirus exposure and HLA in healthy donors. Whole-study results and caveats: The study found most TCR sequences rare, yet found some public TCRs in many donors. Three CMV-associated chains were confirmed in vitro to be specific for CMV antigens.

With 3 bases removed from V and 4 bases from J, the gap between germline ends came to 11 bases. CDR3 length equals 13 residues. Germline assignment: CDR1 SGHRS and CDR2 YFSETQ. A word on this clone: Its matching antigen is unknown.

Here immunoSEQ multiplex PCR was the method, and the copy in TCRdb shows in-frame clones only, minus some. Among approximately 260,000 clones listed, 70% to 90% were seen once. The chain couples TRBV5-1 to TRBJ2-7; no firm D call. Source material: PBMCs. The TCR comes from a woman aged 18-30 years in good health and CMV-seronegative. CDR3 in amino acids: CASSSGEKYEQYF. The CDR3 region has the DNA TGCGCCAGCAGCTCCGGAGAGAAGTACGAGCAGTACTTC. Using reference TRBV5-1 and TRBJ2-7 for the parts outside the CDR3, the full variable domain is KAGVTQTPRYLIKTRGQQVTLSCSPISGHRSVSWYQQTPGQGLQFLFEYFSETQRNKGNFPGRFSGRQFSNSRSEMNVSTLELGDSALYLCASSSGEKYEQYFGPGTRLTVT.